Sequencing of this T cell receptor beta chain was carried out in a study of blood T cell repertoires in COVID-19. V gave up 4 bases and J gave up 4 bases; unmatched junction bases: 5. Germline CDR1 reads LNHDA; CDR2 reads SQIVND (reference sequence). The CDR3 runs 15 residues. TCRdb's copy holds only in-frame clones and misses some; the assay was immunoSEQ multiplex PCR. The table has fewer than 150,000 clones, just under 90% seen once. The source material was peripheral blood. The chain joins TRBV19 to TRBJ2-2; the match to TRBD1 covers 8 bases. The receptor comes from a woman in her fifties or sixties with acute or convalescent COVID-19. The CDR3 here is CASSTTGGFTGELFF. Written as DNA, the CDR3 is TGTGCCAGTAGTACCACAGGGGGTTTCACCGGGGAGCTGTTTTTT.